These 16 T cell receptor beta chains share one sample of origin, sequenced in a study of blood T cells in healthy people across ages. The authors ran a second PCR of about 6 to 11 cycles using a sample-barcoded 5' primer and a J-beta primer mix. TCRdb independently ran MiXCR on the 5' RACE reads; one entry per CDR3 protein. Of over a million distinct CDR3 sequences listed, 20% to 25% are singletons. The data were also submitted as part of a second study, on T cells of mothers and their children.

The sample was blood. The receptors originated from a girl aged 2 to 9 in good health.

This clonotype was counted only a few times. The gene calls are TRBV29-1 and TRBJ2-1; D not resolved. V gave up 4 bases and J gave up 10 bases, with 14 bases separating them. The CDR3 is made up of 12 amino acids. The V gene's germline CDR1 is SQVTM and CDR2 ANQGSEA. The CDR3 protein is CSVVRSLGEQFF. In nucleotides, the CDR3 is TGCAGCGTTGTCCGGTCCTTAGGAGAGCAGTTCTTC.

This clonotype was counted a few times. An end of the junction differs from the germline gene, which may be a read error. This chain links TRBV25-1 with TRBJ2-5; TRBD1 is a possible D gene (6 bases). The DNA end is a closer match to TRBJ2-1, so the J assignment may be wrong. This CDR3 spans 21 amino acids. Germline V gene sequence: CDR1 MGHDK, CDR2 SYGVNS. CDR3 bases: TGTGCCAGCAGTGGGCCGAAAAGACAGGAGAGCGGCACTCGAAACAACAAAGAGCAGTTCTTC. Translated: CASSGPKRQESGTRNNKEQFF.

The CDR3 coding sequence is TGCGCCAGCAGCCAAGGGGGCGGAATAGAGACCCAGTACTTC. This gives the protein CASSQGGGIETQYF. This chain uses TRBV4-3 with TRBJ2-1; D might be TRBD1 (5 bases). The end of the DNA is better explained by TRBJ2-5, so the J call may be wrong. The CDR3 runs 14 residues. CDR1 and CDR2 (germline): LGHNA, YSLEER.

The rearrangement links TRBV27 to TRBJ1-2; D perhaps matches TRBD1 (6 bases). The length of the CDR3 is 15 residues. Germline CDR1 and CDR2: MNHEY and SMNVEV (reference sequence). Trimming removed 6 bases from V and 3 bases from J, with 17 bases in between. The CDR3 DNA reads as TGTGCCAGCAGCCCAGCGGGGGGCGCTTACTATGGCTACACCTTC. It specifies CASSPAGGAYYGYTF.

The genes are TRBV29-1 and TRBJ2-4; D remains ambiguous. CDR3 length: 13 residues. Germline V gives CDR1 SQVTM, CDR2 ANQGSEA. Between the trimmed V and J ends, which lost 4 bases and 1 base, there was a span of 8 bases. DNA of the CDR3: TGCAGCGTTGGACCTCGGGCCAAAAACATTCAGTACTTC. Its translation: CSVGPRAKNIQYF.

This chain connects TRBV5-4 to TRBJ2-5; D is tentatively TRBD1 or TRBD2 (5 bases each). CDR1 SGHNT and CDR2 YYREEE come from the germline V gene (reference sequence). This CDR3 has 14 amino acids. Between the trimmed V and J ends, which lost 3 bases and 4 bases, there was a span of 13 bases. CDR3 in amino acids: CASSSESGGETQYF. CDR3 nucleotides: TGTGCCAGCAGCTCGGAGAGTGGGGGAGAGACCCAGTACTTC.

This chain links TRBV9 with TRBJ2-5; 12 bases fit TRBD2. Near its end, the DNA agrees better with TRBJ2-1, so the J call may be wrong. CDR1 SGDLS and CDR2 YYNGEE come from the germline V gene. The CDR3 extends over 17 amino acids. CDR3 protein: CASSVGVGTSGYNEQFF. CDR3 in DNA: TGTGCCAGCAGCGTAGGGGTCGGGACTAGCGGGTACAATGAGCAGTTCTTC.

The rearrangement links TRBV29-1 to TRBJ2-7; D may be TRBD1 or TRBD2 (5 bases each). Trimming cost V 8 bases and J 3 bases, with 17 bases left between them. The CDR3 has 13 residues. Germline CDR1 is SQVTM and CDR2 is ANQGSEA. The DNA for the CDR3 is TGCAGCATCTCCGGGACGGATCACTACGAGCAGTACTTC. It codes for CSISGTDHYEQYF.

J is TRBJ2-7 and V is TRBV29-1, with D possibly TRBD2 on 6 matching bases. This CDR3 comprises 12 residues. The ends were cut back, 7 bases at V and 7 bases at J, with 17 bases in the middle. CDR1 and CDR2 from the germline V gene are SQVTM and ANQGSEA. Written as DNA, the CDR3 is TGCAGCGCCAGGGACTTCCTATGGGAGCAGTACTTC. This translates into CSARDFLWEQYF.

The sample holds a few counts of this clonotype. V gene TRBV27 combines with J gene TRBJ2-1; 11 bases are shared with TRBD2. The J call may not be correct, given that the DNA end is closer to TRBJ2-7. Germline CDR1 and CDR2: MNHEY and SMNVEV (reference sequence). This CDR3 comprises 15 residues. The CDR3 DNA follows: TGTGCCAGCAGGCCTGGACTAGCGGGTACCTACGAGCAGTACTTC. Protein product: CASRPGLAGTYEQYF.

CDR3 in amino acids: CSATSHRAYEQYF. In DNA, the CDR3 is TGCAGCGCTACCTCGCACCGAGCCTACGAGCAGTACTTC. J is TRBJ2-5 and V is TRBV29-1; D unclear. Near its end, the DNA agrees better with TRBJ2-7, so the J call may be wrong. The CDR3 is 13 residues long. Germline values: CDR1 SQVTM, CDR2 ANQGSEA.

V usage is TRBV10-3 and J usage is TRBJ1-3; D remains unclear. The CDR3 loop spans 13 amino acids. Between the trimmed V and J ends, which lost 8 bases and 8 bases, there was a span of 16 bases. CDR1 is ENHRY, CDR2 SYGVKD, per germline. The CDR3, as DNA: TGTGCCATCTCATCCGACCCGGAGGACACCATATATTTT. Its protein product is CAISSDPEDTIYF.

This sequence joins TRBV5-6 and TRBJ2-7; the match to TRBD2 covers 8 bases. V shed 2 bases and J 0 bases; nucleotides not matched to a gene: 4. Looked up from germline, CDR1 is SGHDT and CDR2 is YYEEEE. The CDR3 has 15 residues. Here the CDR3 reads CASSFTGGPSYEQYF. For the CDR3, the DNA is TGTGCCAGCAGCTTCACGGGGGGGCCCTCCTACGAGCAGTACTTC. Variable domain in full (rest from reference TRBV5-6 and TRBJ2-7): DAGVTQSPTHLIKTRGQQVTLRCSPKSGHDTVSWYQQALGQGPQFIFQYYEEEERQRGNFPDRFSGHQFPNYSSELNVNALLLGDSALYLCASSFTGGPSYEQYFGPGTRLTVT.

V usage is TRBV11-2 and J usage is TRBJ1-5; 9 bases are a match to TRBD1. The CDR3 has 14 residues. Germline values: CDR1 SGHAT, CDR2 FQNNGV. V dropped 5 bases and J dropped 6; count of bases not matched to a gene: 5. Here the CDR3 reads CASSVGQGFQPQHF. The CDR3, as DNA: TGTGCCAGCAGCGTTGGACAGGGGTTTCAGCCCCAGCATTTT. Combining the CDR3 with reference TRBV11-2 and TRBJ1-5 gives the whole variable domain EAGVAQSPRYKIIEKRQSVAFWCNPISGHATLYWYQQILGQGPKLLIQFQNNGVVDDSQLPKDRFSAERLKGVDSTLKIQPAKLEDSAVYLCASSVGQGFQPQHFGDGTRLSIL.

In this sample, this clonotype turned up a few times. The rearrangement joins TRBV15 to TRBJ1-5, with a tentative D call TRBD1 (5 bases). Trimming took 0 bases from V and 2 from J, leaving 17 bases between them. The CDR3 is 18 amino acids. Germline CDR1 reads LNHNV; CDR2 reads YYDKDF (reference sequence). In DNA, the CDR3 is TGTGCCACCAGCAGAGATTTGAGTTTAGGGACCGGCAATCAGCCCCAGCATTTT. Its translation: CATSRDLSLGTGNQPQHF.

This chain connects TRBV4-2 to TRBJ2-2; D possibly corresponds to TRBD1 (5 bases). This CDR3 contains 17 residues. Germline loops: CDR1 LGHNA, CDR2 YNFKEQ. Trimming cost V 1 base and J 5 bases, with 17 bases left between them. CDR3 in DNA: TGTGCCAGCAGCCAAGGGACGGGCCAGGGAAGAACCGGGGAGCTGTTTTTT. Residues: CASSQGTGQGRTGELFF.